These T cell receptor beta chains were read from a single sample in a study of OX40 agonist ivuxolimab in advanced cancers. Assay: immunoSEQ multiplex PCR; the TCRdb copy retains only in-frame clones and omits some. The sample consists of more than 60,000 clones, roughly nine tenths of them appearing once. Sequenced material: CD4+ or CD8+ T cells sorted from blood, taken in a trial of the OX40 agonist ivuxolimab. The receptors were sampled from an adult with an advanced solid tumor such as melanoma, head and neck, liver or kidney cancer. The CDR3 runs from the conserved cysteine through the conserved F or W. Each record gives: J gene, V gene, clone size, CDR3 protein. Some rows mark clone size as missing; the rest say once, few, many or name a class of expanded clone.

>TRBJ1-3|TRBV10-3|-
CAISESGTAFGNTIYF
>TRBJ1-3|TRBV9|-
CASSLTEDGNTIYF
>TRBJ2-7|TRBV27|once
CASTHLDPSGRQSSYEQYF
>TRBJ2-7|TRBV7-2|once
CASSSIGGSYEQYF
>TRBJ1-2|TRBV6-5|-
CASSSGQGPGSGYTF
>TRBJ2-7|TRBV6-5|-
CASSYSTGFEQYF
>TRBJ2-3|TRBV28|-
CASTLPVGTQYF
>TRBJ2-1|TRBV4-1|-
CASSLILGQGNYNEQFF
>TRBJ2-7|TRBV27|-
CASSLSSGATYEQYF
>TRBJ2-2|TRBV15|-
CATSRPQGQGAPGELFF
>TRBJ2-7|TRBV11-3|-
CASSLEFLNRQRPYEQYF
>TRBJ2-2|TRBV9|-
CASSVGQGTGELFF
>TRBJ1-6|TRBV7-2|-
CASSRDFNSPLHF
>TRBJ2-7|TRBV19|-
CASSIDHRDYEQYF
>TRBJ1-3|TRBV15|-
CATSRAYGAVGNTIYF
>TRBJ1-1|TRBV5-8|-
CASTPSGSGTEAFF
>TRBJ1-3|TRBV5-6|-
CASSLGQGTGNTIYF
>TRBJ2-1|TRBV4-2|-
CASSQGSSGGYNEQFF
>TRBJ1-2|TRBV5-4|-
CASSWTGSEHYYGYTF
>TRBJ2-7|TRBV7-2|-
CASRRSTRYF
>TRBJ2-7|TRBV7-9|-
CASSLDSDSGEQYF
>TRBJ1-4|TRBV7-2|-
CASSRRRRDTDEKLFF
>TRBJ2-3|TRBV5-4|few
CASSQAGTDTQYF
>TRBJ1-3|TRBV6-6|-
CASSYSPGPGNTIYF